This T cell receptor (beta chain) was recovered during a study of STAT5B mutations in CD4+ large granular lymphocyte leukemia. Looking at the study overall: Among healthy controls, a particular HLA allele went with more CDR3 'QG' motifs.

This was a survey-level run. This table comes from immunoSEQ multiplex PCR, and its TCRdb copy is limited to in-frame clones, with some not included. The table shows about 23,000 clones, with roughly three quarters occurring only once. For this clone: Its antigen is undetermined.

Study results and caveats: Main leukemic clonotypes were patient-specific, but more than 20% appeared at low frequency elsewhere.

The sequenced sample was CD4+ T cells from blood buffy coats. This clonotype was sampled from a human donor in good health.

The CDR3 DNA is TGTGCCAGCAGTGAACAAGGAATGAAGAACACTGAAGCTTTCTTT. Translation: CASSEQGMKNTEAFF. The V gene is TRBV2, the J gene TRBJ1-1; no clear D. CDR1 and CDR2 from the germline V gene are SNHLY and FYNNEI. The CDR3 is made up of 15 amino acids. Trimming took 2 bases from V and 1 from J, leaving 11 bases between them.